A single sample is the source of the 27 T cell receptor beta chains below, sequenced in a study of T-cell memory formation after mild COVID-19. TCRdb used MiXCR to reprocess the 5' RACE reads, holding one entry per CDR3 protein. The table has a few hundred thousand distinct CDR3 sequences, 15% to 20% seen once. Sequencing used PBMCs or a T cell subset sorted from them (not recorded which). The receptors come from a man younger than 30 who had mild COVID-19 (a few samples of this study predate the infection). Cell type and time point are not known.

The rearrangement joins TRBV7-6 to TRBJ1-1; 8 nucleotides agree with TRBD1. CDR3 length: 15 residues. Trimming cost V 3 bases and J 5 bases; bases outside gene matches: 8. Germline-derived CDR1 and CDR2 are SGHVS and FNYEAQ. CDR3 loop: CASSFPAGGMTEAFF. In DNA form, the CDR3 reads TGTGCCAGCAGCTTCCCGGCAGGGGGCATGACTGAAGCTTTCTTT.

The chain joins TRBV25-1 to TRBJ1-3, with D uncertain. The length of the CDR3 is 11 residues. Germline values: CDR1 MGHDK, CDR2 SYGVNS. Trimming pared 4 bases from V and 9 bases from J, leaving 7 bases between. CDR3 sequence reads: CASSGALTIYF. Written as DNA, the CDR3 is TGTGCCAGCAGTGGGGCTCTCACCATATATTTT.

This clonotype occurred a few times. V usage is TRBV29-1 and J usage is TRBJ1-1, with a possible D match to TRBD1 (6 bases). The V gene's germline CDR1 is SQVTM and CDR2 ANQGSEA. The CDR3 runs 12 residues. The germline V and J ends were trimmed by 8 bases and 8 bases, with 18 bases remaining between them. The CDR3 coding sequence is TGCAGCTCCACGGGAGGTGACAGGGAAGCTTTCTTT. Translation: CSSTGGDREAFF.

The genes are TRBV27 and TRBJ1-3, with 8 bases matching TRBD1. With 6 bases clipped from V and 4 bases from J, the junction kept 2 bases outside the gene matches. The CDR3 runs 13 residues. Germline CDR1 reads MNHEY; CDR2 reads SMNVEV (reference sequence). The CDR3 DNA is TGTGCCAGCAGCCGGACAGGGGGAAACACCATATATTTT. Protein: CASSRTGGNTIYF.

This clonotype occurred a few times. V and J are TRBV5-1 and TRBJ2-2, with 10 nucleotides matching TRBD2. The CDR3 consists of 17 residues. Germline trimming cut 2 bases from V and 2 bases from J; bases unmatched to any gene: 6. Germline loops: CDR1 SGHRS, CDR2 YFSETQ. For the CDR3, the DNA is TGCGCCAGCAGCTTCGTTCTAGCGGGGGACAACACCGGGGAGCTGTTTTTT. Amino acid sequence: CASSFVLAGDNTGELFF.

V and J are TRBV7-9 and TRBJ2-3, with D hard to call. The CDR3 runs 15 residues. The V end was cut by 5 bases, the J end by 3 bases, with 15 bases between. Germline values: CDR1 SEHNR, CDR2 FQNEAQ (reference sequence). The CDR3 coding sequence is TGTGCCAGCAGCCCCGTCGCGCGAACAACAGATACGCAGTATTTT. As protein: CASSPVARTTDTQYF.

This clonotype was detected only a few times. At one boundary the junction diverges from the germline segment, which might be a read error. This sequence joins TRBV7-2 and TRBJ2-1; unclear D gene. The germline V gene encodes CDR1 SGHTA and CDR2 FQGNSA. The CDR3 consists of 14 residues. The CDR3 DNA sequence: TGTGCCAGCAGGAGACGAGAATGGGAAAATGAGGAGTTCTTC. Amino acids: CASRRREWENEEFF.

The V and J genes are TRBV15 and TRBJ1-4; no firm D call. CDR1 LNHNV and CDR2 YYDKDF come from the germline V gene (reference sequence). Trimming cost V 0 bases and J 0 bases, with 5 bases left between them. This CDR3 is 15 amino acids long. CDR3 sequence (DNA): TGTGCCACCAGCAGAGAAAGAGCAACTAATGAAAAACTGTTTTTT. Its translation: CATSRERATNEKLFF. Using reference TRBV15 and TRBJ1-4 for the parts outside the CDR3, the full variable domain is DAMVIQNPRYQVTQFGKPVTLSCSQTLNHNVMYWYQQKSSQAPKLLFHYYDKDFNNEADTPDNFQSRRPNTSFCFLDIRSPGLGDTAMYLCATSRERATNEKLFFGSGTQLSVL.

This clonotype turned up a few times. This chain connects TRBV6-5 to TRBJ2-7; TRBD1 matches at 8 bases. This CDR3 is built from 16 residues. V dropped 0 bases and J dropped 7; count of bases not matched to a gene: 11. The germline gives CDR1 MNHEY, CDR2 SVGAGI. This CDR3 reads CASSYSARTGLVEQYF. Here the CDR3 DNA reads TGTGCCAGCAGTTACTCGGCGAGGACAGGGTTGGTTGAGCAGTACTTC.

This clonotype was counted ten times or more. The chain carries TRBV5-5 and TRBJ2-1, with D unresolved. The CDR3 runs 15 residues. CDR1 is SGHKS and CDR2 is YYEKEE in the germline V gene (reference sequence). The V end lost 0 bases, the J end lost 2 bases, and 9 bases lay between the germline ends. CDR3 protein: CASSLGDWAYNEQFF. In nucleotides, the CDR3 is TGTGCCAGCAGCTTGGGAGACTGGGCCTACAATGAGCAGTTCTTC.

In this sample, this clonotype turned up many times. The chain recombines TRBV12-3 or TRBV12-4 with TRBJ2-3; 10 bases align to TRBD1. Germline trimming cut 9 bases from V and 7 bases from J; bases unmatched to any gene: 10. The length of the CDR3 is 14 residues. The DNA of the CDR3 is TGTGCCAGTTCCGTGGGACAGGGGCTGAATACGCAGTATTTT. Its translation: CASSVGQGLNTQYF.

This sequence joins TRBV7-3 and TRBJ2-2; D possibly corresponds to TRBD1 (5 bases). Per the germline V gene, CDR1 is SGHTA and CDR2 is FQGTGA. There are 14 residues in the CDR3. The V end lost 4 bases, the J end lost 4 bases, and 10 bases lay between the germline ends. CDR3 region: CASSSRTTTGELFF. CDR3 nucleotides: TGTGCCAGCAGCTCCCGGACAACCACCGGGGAGCTGTTTTTT.

The rearrangement uses TRBV6-2 or TRBV6-3 and TRBJ2-2; D may match TRBD1 or TRBD2 (6 bases each). Per the germline V gene, CDR1 is MNHEY and CDR2 is SVGEGT. The CDR3 runs to 17 residues. Trimming cost V 5 bases and J 5 bases, with 21 bases left between them. DNA for the CDR3: TGTGCCAGCAGTGTACTTACCGGAACAGGGAGGACCGGGGAGCTGTTTTTT. Its protein product is CASSVLTGTGRTGELFF.

The rearrangement joins TRBV4-3 to TRBJ2-3; 7 nucleotides align to TRBD1. Trimming removed 1 base from V and 4 bases from J; junction bases left unmatched: 8. Germline lookup yields CDR1 LGHNA and CDR2 YSLEER. The CDR3 length is 16 residues. CDR3 DNA: TGCGCCAGCAGCCAAGTTGGCAGGGGGAGCGCAGATACGCAGTATTTT. Its protein is CASSQVGRGSADTQYF.

The J gene is TRBJ1-1, the V gene TRBV7-8; D gene unclear. Trimming pared 6 bases from V and 4 bases from J, leaving 15 bases between. The CDR3 contains 14 residues. CDR1 and CDR2 from the germline V gene are SGHVS and FQNEAQ. CDR3 residues: CASRRGGGTTEAFF. The CDR3 DNA reads as TGTGCCAGCAGGCGGGGTGGCGGCACCACTGAAGCTTTCTTT.

The J gene is TRBJ2-1, the V gene TRBV27; D uncertain. Germline V gene lookup returns CDR1 MNHEY and CDR2 SMNVEV (reference sequence). Trimming took off 4 bases at V and 2 bases at J, with 6 bases between the two ends. The CDR3 has 13 residues. CDR3 amino acids: CASSSPTYNEQFF. CDR3 DNA sequence: TGTGCCAGCAGTTCACCAACCTACAATGAGCAGTTCTTC.

The chain carries TRBV7-2 and TRBJ1-3, with D unresolved. This CDR3 comprises 14 residues. Germline CDR1 reads SGHTA; CDR2 reads FQGNSA. V was trimmed by 1 base and J by 4 bases, leaving 8 bases between them. The CDR3 DNA reads TGTGCCAGCAGCTTAGGGAGGGCCGGAAACACCATATATTTT. It translates to CASSLGRAGNTIYF.

This clonotype was detected only once. This is likely a read error, given that the CDR3 carries no conserved phenylalanine or tryptophan at its end. The chain has TRBV7-2 and TRBJ1-5, with a weak D call TRBD1 (5 bases). There are 14 residues in the CDR3. Germline-derived CDR1 and CDR2 are SGHTA and FQGNSA. V gave up 5 bases and J gave up 4 bases, with 12 bases separating them. The CDR3 nucleotides read TGTGCCAGCAGCCCGGGACCGGGGAATCAGCCCCAGCATATT. Its protein is CASSPGPGNQPQHI.

The chain carries TRBV7-9 and TRBJ1-1; a possible D gene is TRBD1 (5 bases). CDR3 length equals 14 residues. CDR1 and CDR2 (germline): SEHNR, FQNEAQ (reference sequence). V lost 5 bases to trimming and J lost 5 bases, with 15 bases between them. CDR3 bases: TGTGCCAGCAGCAAGGGACGGAGCGGGACTGAAGCTTTCTTT. This translates into CASSKGRSGTEAFF. The variable domain in full, with the rest retrieved from reference TRBV7-9 and TRBJ1-1, is DTGVSQNPRHKITKRGQNVTFRCDPISEHNRLYWYRQTLGQGPEFLTYFQNEAQLEKSRLLSDRFSAERPKGSFSTLEIQRTEQGDSAMYLCASSKGRSGTEAFFGQGTRLTVV.

This clonotype was counted a few times. The rearrangement links TRBV4-2 to TRBJ2-3, with D tentatively TRBD2 (7 bases). The CDR3 is 17 amino acids. The germline V and J ends were trimmed by 1 base and 0 bases, with 14 bases remaining between them. The germline V gene encodes CDR1 LGHNA and CDR2 YNFKEQ. The CDR3 DNA is TGTGCCAGCAGCCAAGTGTCGGGGGGCCTCAGCACAGATACGCAGTATTTT. It encodes CASSQVSGGLSTDTQYF.

The V call is TRBV4-1, the J call TRBJ2-5; no firm D call. The germline gives CDR1 MGHRA, CDR2 YSYEKL. V was trimmed by 4 bases and J by 4 bases, leaving 13 bases between them. The CDR3 loop spans 14 amino acids. This CDR3 is CASSPTICPETQYF. The CDR3 DNA sequence: TGCGCCAGCAGCCCTACTATTTGTCCAGAGACCCAGTACTTC.

The chain recombines TRBV7-9 with TRBJ1-1; the match to TRBD1 covers 7 bases. CDR3 length: 15 residues. Germline CDR1 is SEHNR and CDR2 is FQNEAQ (reference sequence). V was clipped by 5 bases and J by 1 base; unmatched bases: 7. CDR3 nucleotides: TGTGCCAGCAGCCCCCGACAGGGAAGGAACACTGAAGCTTTCTTT. Encoded protein: CASSPRQGRNTEAFF.

This clonotype has a count of ten or more. V usage is TRBV7-2 and J usage is TRBJ1-5, with a tentative D call TRBD1 (5 bases). Germline V gene data show CDR1 as SGHTA and CDR2 as FQGNSA. The ends were cut back, 3 bases at V and 7 bases at J, with 10 bases in the middle. The CDR3 is made up of 13 amino acids. CDR3 in amino acids: CASSLGVRQPQHF. The CDR3 DNA follows: TGTGCCAGCAGCTTGGGGGTACGGCAGCCCCAGCATTTT.

This clonotype appeared a few times. V and J are TRBV11-1 and TRBJ2-1; tentatively, D is TRBD1 (6 bases). Germline V gene lookup returns CDR1 SGHAT and CDR2 FQDESV (reference sequence). Trimming took off 5 bases at V and 12 bases at J, with 14 bases between the two ends. The CDR3 is made up of 12 amino acids. CDR3 sequence reads: CASSPTTGMQFF. The DNA for the CDR3 is TGTGCCAGCAGCCCGACCACAGGGATGCAGTTCTTC. The full variable domain, with the rest looked up from reference TRBV11-1 and TRBJ2-1, is EAEVAQSPRYKITEKSQAVAFWCDPISGHATLYWYRQILGQGPELLVQFQDESVVDDSQLPKDRFSAERLKGVDSTLKIQPAELGDSAMYLCASSPTTGMQFFGPGTRLTVL.

CDR3 DNA: TGTGCCAGCAGGTCCCGCAGGGCGTCTTCTGGGGAGCAGTACTTC. It translates to CASRSRRASSGEQYF. V is TRBV2 and J is TRBJ2-7; possibly TRBD1 for D (5 bases). V dropped 6 bases and J dropped 7 bases, with 22 bases sitting between them. CDR3 length equals 15 residues. Germline CDR1 reads SNHLY; CDR2 reads FYNNEI.

This clonotype was found a few times. The gene calls are TRBV3-1 and TRBJ1-1, with TRBD1 as a possible D gene (5 bases). Germline CDR1 LGHDT, CDR2 YNNKEL (reference sequence). Trimming pared 4 bases from V and 4 bases from J, leaving 13 bases between. The CDR3 spans 14 residues. The CDR3 DNA follows: TGTGCCAGCAGCCTAGGGGCCCGGGGCACTGAAGCTTTCTTT. Translated: CASSLGARGTEAFF.

This clonotype was seen repeatedly, ten times or more. This sequence joins TRBV7-3 and TRBJ1-2, with unresolved D. The CDR3 consists of 13 residues. Germline V CDR1 and CDR2: SGHTA, FQGTGA. V shed 8 bases and J shed 2 bases, with 12 bases lying between them. CDR3 amino acids: CASSPDSNYGYTF. The DNA for the CDR3 is TGTGCCAGCTCACCAGACTCCAACTATGGCTACACCTTC.